The entry that follows covers one TCR beta chain sequence. This specimen comes from a study of blood T cell repertoires in COVID-19. Study-wide context: Researchers got acute and convalescent COVID-19 samples from the United States, Italy and Spain.

In the original processing: The authors estimated nucleated cell counts from reference gene primer amplification. Here immunoSEQ multiplex PCR was the method, and the copy in TCRdb shows in-frame clones only, minus some. V and J calls and clone size are copied from that table; D and trimming were computed from the DNA. Of approximately 300,000 clones listed, approximately 85% are singletons. Which cohort a participant joined came from the clinical history participants gave. The germline CDR1 and CDR2 sequences are SEHNR and FQNEAQ (reference sequence). The germline V and J ends were trimmed by 3 bases and 0 bases, with 11 bases remaining between them. The CDR3 extends over 16 amino acids.

This receptor was obtained from a young woman who had recovered from COVID-19. The sample consisted of PBMCs or T cells enriched from blood (not recorded which). The V gene is TRBV7-9, the J gene TRBJ1-4; D is unresolved. CDR3 protein: CASSFRGYTTNEKLFF. DNA of the CDR3: TGTGCCAGCAGCTTTAGAGGCTACACAACTAATGAAAAACTGTTTTTT.